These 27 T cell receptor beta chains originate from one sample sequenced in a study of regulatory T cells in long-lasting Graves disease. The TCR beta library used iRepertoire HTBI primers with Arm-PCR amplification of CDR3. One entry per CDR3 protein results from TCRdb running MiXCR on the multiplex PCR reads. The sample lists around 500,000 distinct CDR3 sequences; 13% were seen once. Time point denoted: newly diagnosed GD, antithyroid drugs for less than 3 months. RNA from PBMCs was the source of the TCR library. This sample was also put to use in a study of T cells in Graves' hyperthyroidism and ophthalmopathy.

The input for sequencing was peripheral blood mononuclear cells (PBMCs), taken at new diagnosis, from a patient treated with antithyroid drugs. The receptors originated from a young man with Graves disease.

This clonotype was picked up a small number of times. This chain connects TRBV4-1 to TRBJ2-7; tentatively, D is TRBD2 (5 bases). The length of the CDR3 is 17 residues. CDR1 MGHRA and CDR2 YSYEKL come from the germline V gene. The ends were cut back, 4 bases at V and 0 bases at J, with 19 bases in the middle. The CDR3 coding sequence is TGCGCCAGCAGCCCCCAGGCGGAGCGGTCGAGCTCCTACGAGCAGTACTTC. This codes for CASSPQAERSSSYEQYF.

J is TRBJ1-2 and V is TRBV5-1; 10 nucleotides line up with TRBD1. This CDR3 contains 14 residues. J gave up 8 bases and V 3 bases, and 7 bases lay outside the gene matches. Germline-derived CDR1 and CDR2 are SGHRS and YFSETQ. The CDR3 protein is CASSSGQGLPGYTF. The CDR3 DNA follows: TGCGCCAGCAGCTCGGGACAGGGGTTGCCGGGCTACACCTTC.

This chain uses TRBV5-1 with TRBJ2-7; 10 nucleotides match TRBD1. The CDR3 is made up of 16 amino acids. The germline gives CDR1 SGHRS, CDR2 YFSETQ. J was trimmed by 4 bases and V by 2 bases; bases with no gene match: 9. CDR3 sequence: CASSFSGQGSQYEQYF. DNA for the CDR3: TGCGCCAGCAGCTTTTCGGGACAGGGGAGCCAGTACGAGCAGTACTTC.

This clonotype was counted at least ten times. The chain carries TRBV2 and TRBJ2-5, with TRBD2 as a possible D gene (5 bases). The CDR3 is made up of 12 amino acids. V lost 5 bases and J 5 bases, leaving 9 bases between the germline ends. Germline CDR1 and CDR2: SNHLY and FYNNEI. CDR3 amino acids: CASSREIETQYF. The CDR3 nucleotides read TGTGCCAGCAGTCGGGAAATCGAGACCCAGTACTTC.

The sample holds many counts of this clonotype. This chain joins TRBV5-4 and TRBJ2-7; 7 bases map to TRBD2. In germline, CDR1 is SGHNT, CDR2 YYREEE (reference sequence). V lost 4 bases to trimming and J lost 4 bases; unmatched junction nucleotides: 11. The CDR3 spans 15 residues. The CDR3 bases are TGTGCCAGCAGCCCAAAGGGACTACAGATTTACGAGCAGTACTTC. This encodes CASSPKGLQIYEQYF. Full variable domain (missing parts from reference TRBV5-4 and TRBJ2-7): ETGVTQSPTHLIKTRGQQVTLRCSSQSGHNTVSWYQQALGQGPQFIFQYYREEENGRGNFPPRFSGLQFPNYSSELNVNALELDDSALYLCASSPKGLQIYEQYFGPGTRLTVT.

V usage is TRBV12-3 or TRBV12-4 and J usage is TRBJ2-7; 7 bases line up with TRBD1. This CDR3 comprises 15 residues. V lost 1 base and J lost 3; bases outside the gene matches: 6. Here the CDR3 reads CASSLEGTARYEQYF. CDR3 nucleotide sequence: TGTGCCAGCAGTTTAGAGGGGACAGCCCGCTACGAGCAGTACTTC.

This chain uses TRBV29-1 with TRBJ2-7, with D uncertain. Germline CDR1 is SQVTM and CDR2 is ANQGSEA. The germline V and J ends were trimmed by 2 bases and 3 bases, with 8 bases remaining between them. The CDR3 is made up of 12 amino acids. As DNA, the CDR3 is TGCAGCGTTGAAATCGACGGCTACGAGCAGTACTTC. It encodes CSVEIDGYEQYF.

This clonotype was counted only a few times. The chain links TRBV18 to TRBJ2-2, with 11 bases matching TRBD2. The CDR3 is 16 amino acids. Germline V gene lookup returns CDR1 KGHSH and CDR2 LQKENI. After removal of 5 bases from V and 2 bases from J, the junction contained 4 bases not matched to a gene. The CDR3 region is CASSTLAGVNTGELFF. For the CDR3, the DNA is TGTGCCAGCTCAACACTAGCGGGAGTTAACACCGGGGAGCTGTTTTTT.

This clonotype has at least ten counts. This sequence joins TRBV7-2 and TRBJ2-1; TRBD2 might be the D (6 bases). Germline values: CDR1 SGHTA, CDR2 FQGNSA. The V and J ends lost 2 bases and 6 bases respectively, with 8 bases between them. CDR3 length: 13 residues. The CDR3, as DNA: TGTGCCAGCAGCTTAATGGGGGGCAATGAGCAGTTCTTC. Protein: CASSLMGGNEQFF. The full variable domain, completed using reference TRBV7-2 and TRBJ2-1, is GAGVSQSPSNKVTEKGKDVELRCDPISGHTALYWYRQSLGQGLEFLIYFQGNSAPDKSGLPSDRFSAERTGGSVSTLTIQRTQQEDSAVYLCASSLMGGNEQFFGPGTRLTVL.

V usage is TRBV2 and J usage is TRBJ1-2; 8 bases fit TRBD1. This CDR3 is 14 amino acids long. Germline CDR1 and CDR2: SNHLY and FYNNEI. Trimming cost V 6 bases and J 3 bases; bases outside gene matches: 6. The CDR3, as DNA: TGTGCCAGCAGGCGACAGGGGAGATACTATGGCTACACCTTC. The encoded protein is CASRRQGRYYGYTF.

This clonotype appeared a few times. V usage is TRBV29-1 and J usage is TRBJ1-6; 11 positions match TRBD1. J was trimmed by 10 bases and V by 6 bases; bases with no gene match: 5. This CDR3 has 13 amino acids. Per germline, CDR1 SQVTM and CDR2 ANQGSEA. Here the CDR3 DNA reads TGCAGCGTGCGGACAGGGGGCAAATCACCCCTCCACTTT. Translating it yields CSVRTGGKSPLHF.

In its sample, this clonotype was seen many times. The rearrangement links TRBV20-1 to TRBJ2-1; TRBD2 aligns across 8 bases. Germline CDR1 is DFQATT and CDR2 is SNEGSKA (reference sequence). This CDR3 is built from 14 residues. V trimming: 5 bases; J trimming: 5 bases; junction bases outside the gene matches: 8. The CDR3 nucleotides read TGCAGTGCTGCTAGCGGGTCCCTTAACAATGAGCAGTTCTTC. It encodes CSAASGSLNNEQFF.

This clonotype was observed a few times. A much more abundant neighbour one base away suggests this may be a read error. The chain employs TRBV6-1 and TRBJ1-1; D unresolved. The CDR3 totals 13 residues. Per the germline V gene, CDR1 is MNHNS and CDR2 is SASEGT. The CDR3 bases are TGCGCCAGCAGTGAGCTCAGACAATCTGAAGCTTTCTTT. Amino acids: CASSELRQSEAFF.

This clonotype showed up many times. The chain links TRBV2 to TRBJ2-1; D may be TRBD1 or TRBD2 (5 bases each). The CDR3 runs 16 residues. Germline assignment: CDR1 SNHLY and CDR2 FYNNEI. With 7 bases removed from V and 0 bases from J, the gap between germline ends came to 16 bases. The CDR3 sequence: CASIGTSPSSYNEQFF. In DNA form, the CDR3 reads TGTGCCAGCATCGGGACCTCTCCAAGCTCCTACAATGAGCAGTTCTTC. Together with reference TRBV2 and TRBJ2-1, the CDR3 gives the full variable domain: EPEVTQTPSHQVTQMGQEVILRCVPISNHLYFYWYRQILGQKVEFLVSFYNNEISEKSEIFDDQFSVERPDGSNFTLKIRSTKLEDSAMYFCASIGTSPSSYNEQFFGPGTRLTVL.

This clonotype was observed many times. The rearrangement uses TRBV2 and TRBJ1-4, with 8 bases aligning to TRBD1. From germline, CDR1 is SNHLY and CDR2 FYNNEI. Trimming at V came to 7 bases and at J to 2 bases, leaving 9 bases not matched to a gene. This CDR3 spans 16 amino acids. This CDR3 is CASTQGAVWTNEKLFF. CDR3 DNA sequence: TGTGCCAGCACCCAGGGGGCCGTATGGACTAATGAAAAACTGTTTTTT. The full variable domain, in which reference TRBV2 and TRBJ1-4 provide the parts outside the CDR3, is EPEVTQTPSHQVTQMGQEVILRCVPISNHLYFYWYRQILGQKVEFLVSFYNNEISEKSEIFDDQFSVERPDGSNFTLKIRSTKLEDSAMYFCASTQGAVWTNEKLFFGSGTQLSVL.

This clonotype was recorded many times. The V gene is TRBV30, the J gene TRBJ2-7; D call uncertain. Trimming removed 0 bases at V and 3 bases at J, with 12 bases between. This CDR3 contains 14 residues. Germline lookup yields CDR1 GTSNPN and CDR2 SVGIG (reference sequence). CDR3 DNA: TGTGCCTGGAGTGTAAACCAGGAGAGCTACGAGCAGTACTTC. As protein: CAWSVNQESYEQYF.

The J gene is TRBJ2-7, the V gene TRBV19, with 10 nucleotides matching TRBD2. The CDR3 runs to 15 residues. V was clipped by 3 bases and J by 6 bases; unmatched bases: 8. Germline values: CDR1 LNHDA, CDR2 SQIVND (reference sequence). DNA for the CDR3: TGTGCCAGTAGTATTTTCCCAGCGGGAGGGGTCGAGCAGTACTTC. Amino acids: CASSIFPAGGVEQYF.

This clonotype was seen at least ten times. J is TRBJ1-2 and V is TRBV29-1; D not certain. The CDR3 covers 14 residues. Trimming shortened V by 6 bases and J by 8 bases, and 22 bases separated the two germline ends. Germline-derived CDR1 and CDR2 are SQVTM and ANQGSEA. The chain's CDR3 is CSVRPGSMAEGYTF. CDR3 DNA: TGCAGCGTCCGACCGGGATCCATGGCGGAAGGCTACACCTTC.

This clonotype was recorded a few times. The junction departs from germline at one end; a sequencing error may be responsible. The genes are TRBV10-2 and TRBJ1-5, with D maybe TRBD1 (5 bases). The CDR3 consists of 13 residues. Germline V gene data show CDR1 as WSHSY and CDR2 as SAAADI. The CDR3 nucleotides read TGCGTCAGCAGTAAGGGACTGTCTCAGCCCCAGCATTTT. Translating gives CVSSKGLSQPQHF.

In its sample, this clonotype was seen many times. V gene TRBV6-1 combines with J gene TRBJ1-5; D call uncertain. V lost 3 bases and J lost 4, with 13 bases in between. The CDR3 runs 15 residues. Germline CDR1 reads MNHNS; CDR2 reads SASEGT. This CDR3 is CASSEGSLSNQPQHF. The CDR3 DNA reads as TGTGCCAGCAGTGAGGGCTCATTATCGAATCAGCCCCAGCATTTT.

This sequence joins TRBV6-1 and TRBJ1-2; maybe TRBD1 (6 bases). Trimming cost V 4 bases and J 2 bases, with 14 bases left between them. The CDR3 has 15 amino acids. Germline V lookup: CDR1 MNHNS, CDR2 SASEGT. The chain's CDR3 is CASSVTTGRNYGYTF. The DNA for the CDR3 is TGTGCCAGCAGTGTAACGACAGGCCGCAACTATGGCTACACCTTC.

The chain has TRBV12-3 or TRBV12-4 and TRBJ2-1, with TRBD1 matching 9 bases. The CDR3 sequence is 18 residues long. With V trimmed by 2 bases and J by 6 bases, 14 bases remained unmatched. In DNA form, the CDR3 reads TGTGCCAGCAGTTTATTTGCCGGGACAGGGAGATTCCGCAATGAGCAGTTCTTC. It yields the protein CASSLFAGTGRFRNEQFF.

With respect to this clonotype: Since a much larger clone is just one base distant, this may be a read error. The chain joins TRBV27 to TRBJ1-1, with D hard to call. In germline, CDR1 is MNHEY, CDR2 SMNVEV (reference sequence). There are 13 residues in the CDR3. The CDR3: CASSPSINTEASF. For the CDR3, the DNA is TGTGCCAGCAGTCCCTCAATCAACACTGAAGCTTCCTTT.

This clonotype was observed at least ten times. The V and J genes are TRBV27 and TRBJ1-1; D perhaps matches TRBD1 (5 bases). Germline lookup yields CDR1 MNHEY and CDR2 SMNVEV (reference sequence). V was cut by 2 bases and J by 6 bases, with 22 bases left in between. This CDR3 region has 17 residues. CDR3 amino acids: CASSLGFVGAHGAEAFF. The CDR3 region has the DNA TGTGCCAGCAGTTTAGGATTTGTCGGGGCGCACGGTGCTGAAGCTTTCTTT.

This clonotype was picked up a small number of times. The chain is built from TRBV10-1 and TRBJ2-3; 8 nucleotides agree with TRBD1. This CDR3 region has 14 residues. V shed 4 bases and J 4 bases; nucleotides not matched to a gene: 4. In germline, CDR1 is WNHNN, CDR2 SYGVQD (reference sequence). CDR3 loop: CASSGNRGADTQYF. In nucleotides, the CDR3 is TGCGCCAGCAGTGGGAACAGGGGGGCAGATACGCAGTATTTT.

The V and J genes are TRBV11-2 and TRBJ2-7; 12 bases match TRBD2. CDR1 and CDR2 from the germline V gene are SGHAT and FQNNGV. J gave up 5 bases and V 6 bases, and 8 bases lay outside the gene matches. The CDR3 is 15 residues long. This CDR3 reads CASSIAGLAGNEQYF. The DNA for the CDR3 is TGTGCCAGCAGTATAGCGGGACTAGCGGGCAACGAGCAGTACTTC.

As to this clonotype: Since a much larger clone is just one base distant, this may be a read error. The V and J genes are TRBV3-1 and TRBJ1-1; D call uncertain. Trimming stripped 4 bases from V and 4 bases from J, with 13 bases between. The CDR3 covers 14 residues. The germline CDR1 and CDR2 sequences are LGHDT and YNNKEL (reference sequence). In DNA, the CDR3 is TGTGCCAGCAGCCTCAACCCCCCGAGCACTGAAGCTTTCTTT. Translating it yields CASSLNPPSTEAFF.